This TCR beta chain was captured by sequencing in a study of cytomegalovirus exposure and HLA in healthy donors. Findings of the study overall: Prior analysis indicated that the majority of TCR beta V segments exhibited productivity approximately 90% or approximately 30% of the time.

Donors were ostensibly healthy at sampling, although undocumented immune exposures were probable. Use of 60 Vbeta and 13 Jbeta primers characterized the PCR. Only in-frame clones appear in the TCRdb table, and some are missing; sequencing was by immunoSEQ multiplex PCR. This table has about 170,000 clones, roughly 76% appearing once. On this clone itself: Its antigen is not known.

Losses at the gene ends were 5 bases for V and 9 bases for J; bases not matched to a gene: 16. This CDR3 is 17 amino acids long. Germline assignment: CDR1 LNHDA and CDR2 SQIVND (reference sequence). Sequenced material: PBMCs. This chain links TRBV19 with TRBJ1-6; 7 bases align to TRBD1. The TCR was taken from a woman younger than 35 in good health and CMV-seropositive. This CDR3 reads CASSARDSPGAASPLHF. CDR3 sequence (DNA): TGTGCCAGTAGTGCGAGGGACAGCCCCGGGGCTGCTTCACCCCTCCACTTT.